The 6 T cell receptor beta chains listed next were all sequenced from one sample in a study of tumor and adjacent non-tumor tissue in lung cancer. No cell sorting was done before RNA was extracted from the tissue. The library came from three nested PCR rounds adapted from ARM-PCR protocols. Via MiXCR, TCRdb re-called the multiplex PCR reads, giving one row per CDR3 protein. The table shows 100,000 to 150,000 distinct CDR3 sequences, with 66% occurring only once. The source material was lung tumor tissue. The receptors here all came from a man aged 30 to 39 with non-small cell lung cancer.

Turning to this clonotype: Just one base apart from a much larger clone, this may be a read error. CDR3 residues: CASSQRARGGDTHYF. The CDR3, as DNA: TGCGCCAGCAGCCAGAGGGCGCGCGGGGGCGATACGCACTATTTT. The chain has TRBV4-3 and TRBJ2-3; D perhaps matches TRBD2 (7 bases). Germline CDR1 and CDR2: LGHNA and YSLEER. This CDR3 contains 15 residues.

On this clonotype itself: A junction end diverges from the germline sequence, so it may reflect a read error. In DNA, the CDR3 is TGCAGTGCCCTGACCGCGACTAGTGTTCTCCATGAGCACTTCTTC. Protein: CSALTATSVLHEHFF. The V gene is TRBV20-1, the J gene TRBJ2-1; a weak D match, TRBD2 (6 bases). Germline CDR1 and CDR2: DFQATT and SNEGSKA (reference sequence). There are 15 residues in the CDR3.

On this clonotype itself: One end of the junction is discordant with germline, which a read error may explain. The chain has TRBV12-3 or TRBV12-4 and TRBJ2-7; D is ambiguous. This CDR3 region has 12 residues. Here the CDR3 reads CTSSPSLDEQYF. CDR3 DNA: TGTACCAGCAGCCCTTCTTTAGACGAGCAATACTTC.

The rearrangement joins TRBV14 to TRBJ2-7; D remains ambiguous. Germline loops: CDR1 SGHDN, CDR2 FVKESK. Trimming removed 1 base from V and 2 bases from J, with 3 bases in between. This CDR3 contains 12 residues. The CDR3 loop reads CASSQATYEQYF. The CDR3, as DNA: TGTGCCAGCAGCCAAGCTACCTACGAGCAGTACTTC.

This clonotype was seen a single time. This may arise from a read error, as a much more abundant clone is one base away. This chain uses TRBV7-9 with TRBJ2-3; a weak D match, TRBD2 (5 bases). CDR1 SEHNR and CDR2 FQNEAQ come from the germline V gene (reference sequence). The germline V and J ends were trimmed by 6 bases and 4 bases, with 14 bases remaining between them. This CDR3 spans 14 amino acids. This chain's CDR3 is CASRLGRMADTQYF. CDR3 bases: TGTGCCAGCAGGTTGGGGAGAATGGCAGATACGCAGTATTTT.

This clonotype occurred many times. The chain employs TRBV20-1 and TRBJ2-7, with TRBD2 matching over 11 bases. Trimming took 0 bases from V and 4 from J; bases not matched to a gene: 5. CDR3 length: 15 amino acids. In germline, CDR1 is DFQATT, CDR2 SNEGSKA (reference sequence). The CDR3 DNA follows: TGCAGTGCTAGAGACACTAGCGGGGGATATTACGAGCAGTACTTC. Its translation is CSARDTSGGYYEQYF.